Reported below is one T cell receptor (beta chain). This clonotype was recorded at least ten times. Its antigen remains undetermined. No base quality information exists; no much larger clone differs at one position. According to the study, the label for this sample's time point signals: newly diagnosed GD, antithyroid drugs for less than 3 months. For both TCR sequencing and RNA sequencing, RNA was extracted from PBMCs in TRIzol. The diagnosis of Graves' disease was made according to American Thyroid Association guidelines. Patients for the study were recruited at an endocrinology department in Xi'an, China. Each patient gave about 8.1 milliliters of peripheral blood, collected in an EDTA anticoagulant tube. PBMCs were isolated by Ficoll Paque Plus density gradient separation without further T cell sorting. An Agilent 2100 Bioanalyzer and agarose gel were used to check RNA quality, and a NanoDrop 2000 was used to measure RNA concentration.

This record belongs to a study of regulatory T cells in long-lasting Graves disease listed by TCRdb under 2021. Study-level background: In the newly diagnosed Graves' disease group, patients had been taking antithyroid drugs for less than 3 months. The study took place in China and was registered as a clinical trial. A total of approximately 35 samples underwent TCR sequencing: around 13 from persistent and around 20 from newly diagnosed Graves' disease patients. Patients with persistent Graves' disease were compared with patients with newly diagnosed Graves' disease using TCR sequencing and RNA sequencing of peripheral blood. Study-wide findings and limitations: The study examined only peripheral blood because the primary lesion, thyroid tissue, could not be accessed. Patients with persistent disease shared more public clonotypes (around 2,700) than newly diagnosed patients did (nearly 1,000). Persistent Graves' disease patients showed lower TCR Shannon entropy and fewer highly expanded clones than newly diagnosed patients, suggesting clonal expansion. Sequencing and analysis were restricted to the TCR beta chain. The small sample size was acknowledged by the authors as a limitation that may reduce accuracy. Persistent disease showed preferential use of TRBV28, TRBJ1-2 and TRBJ2-5, whereas newly diagnosed disease favored TRBV20-1 and TRBJ2-1.

Based on the germline V gene, the CDR1 and CDR2 sequences are MDHEN and SYDVKM. The CDR3 starts with the cysteine, ends with the phenylalanine, and has 13 residues. CDR3 DNA is the only sequence kept; it has 39 bases, read in frame from the first base. Trimming takes 2 bases from V and 5 bases from J, and the germline ends sit 6 bases apart. The library was prepared using multiplex PCR. TCRdb lists the instrument as Illumina HiSeq 4000. CDR3 regions were amplified by Arm-PCR with iRepertoire HTBI primers to construct TCR beta libraries. PCR products were gel purified before sequencing. Under the source paper's analysis protocol: A total of 60 to 80 TRBV and some 15 TRBJ segments were identified across samples and were used for gene usage analysis of CDR3 amino acid clonotypes. COPE and FqMerger were used to merge the filtered high-quality paired reads into contigs. BLAST was used to align contigs to IMGT TRBV, TRBD and TRBJ reference genes, and CDR3 was defined according to IMGT. Highly expanded clones were defined as clonotypes with a frequency above 0.1%. Repertoire diversity was measured by Shannon entropy, and V-J evenness by the Gini coefficient. Clonotypes shared by more than one individual were considered public. In TCRdb, the public reads were trimmed at Q25 with fastp and aligned with MiXCR, with productive beta chains retained. CDR3 protein duplicates are merged, each entry listing the most common genes and DNA. The V and J calls shown here were made by TCRdb, not taken from the authors' results. The sample data list 550,000 to 700,000 distinct CDR3 sequences, and about 15% of these were observed just once. The ten top clones hold 12% of the sample.

The same sample was also studied in work on T cells in Graves' hyperthyroidism and ophthalmopathy. According to the second study: Stable Graves' hyperthyroidism was defined as the absence of progression to ophthalmopathy over 18 months of follow-up. Hyperthyroidism patients were newly diagnosed, with disease duration under 2 months, and aged 18 to 65 years. Exclusion was applied to patients with uncontrolled infections, other autoimmune diseases, pregnancy or lactation. Diagnoses relied on clinical symptoms, serum thyroxine and TRAb, thyroid ultrasound and orbital computed tomography. The first round of RT-PCR for the TCR CDR3 was performed with the HTBI primer set and the Qiagen OneStep RT-PCR kit. Most expanded thyroid clonotypes (frequency above 0.001) were also detected in blood, suggesting blood repertoires may reflect thyroid immune responses. In cross-validation, a model built on a 13 V-J signature told ophthalmopathy apart from stable hyperthyroidism with roughly 87% sensitivity and roughly 82% specificity, and in testing the same model reached 80%/75%. In validation, the model predicted progression to ophthalmopathy with 65% to 71% sensitivity and around 72% specificity, a median of approximately 6.7 months before onset. TCR V-J signatures able to tell the groups apart were searched for in a discovery cohort of around 95 patients, of whom over 40 had Graves' ophthalmopathy and about 55 had stable Graves' hyperthyroidism. Prospective prediction of ophthalmopathy was tested in an independent validation cohort of fewer than 20 hyperthyroidism patients and 17 patients who later progressed to ophthalmopathy. The approximately 100 discovery patients were randomly split 7:3 into training and test sets. Thyroid tissue and blood T-cell repertoires from several Graves' hyperthyroidism patients were also compared in the study. After blood sampling, hyperthyroidism patients were treated with methimazole at a starting dose of 30 mg daily, and ophthalmopathy patients were treated with high-dose intravenous methylprednisolone. Libraries were constructed in a second round of multiplex PCR, after which size selection and purification were performed. The libraries were sequenced on an Illumina HiSeq2000 using paired-end 100 bp reads. SOAPnuke was used to process the raw data, with reads discarded if the reads contained adapters or uncalled bases, had a mean Phred below 15, or lacked an exact constant-primer or identifier match. High-quality paired reads were merged with COPE v1.2.5, and unique nucleotide sequences were defined as clonotypes. Clonotypes were aligned to IMGT TRBV, TRBD and TRBJ reference segments using MiTCR v1.1. The analysis was restricted to V-J combinations with a frequency above 0.0001, which together covered around 99% of the repertoires. A TCS score was defined as the ratio of F50 (clonal expansion) to E x V (chaos), with BLOSUM62-based TCRdist applied between CDR3 peptides within each V-J. Welch's t-statistics and random forest reduced 514 V-J features to roughly 13, which were used in a naive Bayes classifier (R e1071). Sample size was not statistically predetermined, and blinding of investigators to group allocation was not performed. The paper reports TCR Vbeta CDR3 sequencing of some 140 peripheral blood samples: 40 to 45 ophthalmopathy, under 80 hyperthyroidism and about 17 progressor patients.

The sample here was peripheral blood mononuclear cells (PBMCs), taken at new diagnosis, from a patient treated with antithyroid drugs. The sequence links TRBV28 to TRBJ2-2; no D gene can be assigned with confidence. The TCR was taken from a man in his late teens or twenties with Graves disease. Donor details come from another sample of the same person, matched by shared clones. The CDR3 protein: CASSLGQTGELFF. The nucleotide sequence is given as TGTGCCAGCAGTTTAGGGCAAACCGGGGAGCTGTTTTTT.